This T cell receptor beta chain was captured in a study of shared clonotypes between healthy human individuals. It was roughly 200 ng DNA, about 30,000 T cell genomes, that sorted-subset replicate PCRs used. TCRdb's table, derived via immunoSEQ multiplex PCR, lists solely in-frame clones and lacks some. The sample holds more than 2 million clones, over 85% seen once. As concerns this clone: Its antigen is unknown.

Study findings and constraints: On the whole, naive subsets had larger estimated richness than memory subsets had. Approximately 4.6% of naive CD4 clonotypes were shared across a few donors. Non-shared clonotypes had lower generation probabilities than clonotypes shared by all four sorted-subset donors.

The naive CD8 subset, CD45RO-negative cells positively selected for CCR7, excluded terminally differentiated effector memory CD45RA+ cells. The germline V gene encodes CDR1 GTSNPN and CDR2 SVGIG (reference sequence). V dropped 0 bases and J dropped 4 bases, with 9 bases sitting between them. The CDR3 is made up of 13 amino acids. This chain joins TRBV30 and TRBJ1-1; D uncertain. Sequenced: naive CD8+ T cells from PBMCs. The sequence derives from a young man in good health. Some clones in this sample may be carry-over from other donors' samples. CDR3 coding DNA: TGTGCCTGGAGTGTATCCAGGCCCACTGAAGCTTTCTTT. Translation gives CAWSVSRPTEAFF.